This TCR beta chain stems from a study of cytomegalovirus exposure and HLA in healthy donors. Broader study findings: According to a subsequent analysis, TCR clusters from the first cohort were inclined to appear together in the 120 validation repertoires. Reported performance of the classifier showed diagnosis of cytomegalovirus status with high specificity and sensitivity.

The length of the CDR3 is 13 residues. The germline V and J ends were trimmed by 2 bases and 3 bases, with 8 bases remaining between them. Germline CDR1 SNHLY, CDR2 FYNNEI. Only in-frame clones appear in the TCRdb table, and some are missing; sequencing was by immunoSEQ multiplex PCR. This table holds more than 90,000 clones, around 93% found once. Turning to this clone: Antigen: not known.

The sequencing input was PBMCs. This chain joins TRBV2 and TRBJ2-7, with unresolved D. The origin of this receptor is a woman aged 25 to 39 in good health and CMV-seropositive. The CDR3 sequence: CASSERLVYEQYF. The CDR3 region has the DNA TGTGCCAGCAGTGAACGGCTAGTCTACGAGCAGTACTTC.